This entry describes one T cell receptor beta chain. In the study's own analysis: Nucleated cell number was recorded as an estimate derived from reference gene primer amplification. Method: immunoSEQ multiplex PCR; TCRdb's copy keeps in-frame clones and lacks some. The V and J calls and clone size come from that table; D and trimming were worked out from the DNA. The repertoire holds over 45,000 clones, with about 76% as singletons. This sample is drawn from a study of blood T cell repertoires in COVID-19. The overall study: Researchers got acute and convalescent COVID-19 samples from the United States, Italy and Spain. Sample material is recorded as cDNA or gDNA derived from T cells, B-cell-depleted T cells, or PBMCs.

Looked up from germline, CDR1 is SQVTM and CDR2 is ANQGSEA. This CDR3 is 12 amino acids long. Trimming stripped 4 bases from V and 7 bases from J, with 11 bases between. The sequencing input was peripheral blood. This sequence joins TRBV29-1 and TRBJ2-1; perhaps TRBD2 as D (6 bases). The clonotype originates from a man aged 45-65 years with active or convalescent COVID-19. The CDR3 bases are TGCAGCGTTGTGACGGGAGTGAATGAGCAGTTCTTC. This translates into CSVVTGVNEQFF.